This TCR beta chain was captured in a study of blood T cell repertoires in COVID-19 (dated by TCRdb to 2018 to 2021). The study in broad terms: Samples from collaborators originated in the United States, Italy and Spain and spanned both the acute and convalescent phases of COVID-19. The samples were drawn from two sources: the first 160 participants of the ongoing ImmuneRACE study, and 1,200 or so subjects contributed by 6 global collaborators. Where available, HLA class I and class II types were obtained from metadata supplied by the sample provider rather than from assay-based typing. The repertoires were released in a freely available public database intended as a resource for research on the immune response to SARS-CoV-2. Sample metadata almost always included a de-identified subject ID, COVID-19 status, age in years and sex. The material from the prospective study consisted of cDNA or gDNA derived from T cells, B-cell-depleted T cells, or PBMCs. Deeply sampled blood TCRbeta repertoires from subjects exposed to, actively infected with, or recovered from COVID-19 were included in the dataset.

Study-wide conclusions, independent of this receptor: Clinical and demographic metadata were provided uncurated, with the amount varying by source and participant.

The immunoSEQ Assay, a bias-controlled multiplex PCR, was used to amplify TCRbeta CDR3 regions from genomic DNA. On the study's bioinformatics: Within the assay, amplification of reference gene primers was used to estimate how many nucleated cells each sample contained. Sequence reads were collapsed and filtered to measure the absolute abundance of every unique TCRbeta CDR3 rearrangement. For each sample, productive Simpson clonality was calculated as the square root of Simpson's diversity index over productive rearrangements. Not all clones reach the TCRdb copy of this immuneACCESS table, which keeps in-frame sequences only. Checked studies attribute under half of the gap to unresolved V genes and leave the rest unexplained. V, J and clone size were drawn from that table, and D and trimming were deduced from the DNA. This sample is represented by fewer than 200,000 clones; 87% of them were singletons. The ten most abundant clones make up around 12% of the sample.

Sequences SGHTA (CDR1) and FQGNSA (CDR2) are obtained from the germline V gene. Ends trimmed: V by 9 bases, J by 2 bases; bases unmatched to a gene: 10. The CDR3 contains 14 residues, cysteine and phenylalanine counted. Just CDR3 DNA is preserved here, 42 bases in frame from base 1. Comment on this clone: Its specific antigen is unknown. No clone much larger than this one lies a single base away; base qualities are absent.

In Seattle, one collaborating source enrolled patients while the infection was active and tracked those patients longitudinally over the course of disease. Whole blood was collected in K2EDTA tubes by collaborating institutions according to the institutions' own protocols. For TCRbeta analysis, collaborators shipped samples in one of three forms: frozen whole blood, isolated PBMCs, or DNA extracted from either of those sample types. The sequence derives from a woman aged 70 to 79 with COVID-19, enrolled during active disease. This sequence uses TRBV7-2 and TRBJ2-7, and TRBD2 aligns with 7 junction nucleotides. The specimen was peripheral blood. For the CDR3, the sequence is CARSTASGPYEQYF. In nucleotide form, the sequence is TGTGCCAGGAGCACCGCTAGCGGACCCTACGAGCAGTACTTC.